Described below is a single T cell receptor (beta chain) sequence and its context. Clones were sequenced by immunoSEQ multiplex PCR, and TCRdb holds only the in-frame ones, with some missing. Among over 200,000 clones listed, 85% to 90% were seen once. This entry is derived from a study of cytomegalovirus exposure and HLA in healthy donors. J gave up 2 bases and V 3 bases, and 2 bases lay outside the gene matches. The CDR3 contains 15 residues. Germline V CDR1 and CDR2: LNHDA, SQIVND (reference sequence). Material for sequencing was PBMCs. This clonotype originated in a woman between 18 and 29 years old in good health and CMV-seronegative. The chain has TRBV19 and TRBJ2-5, with 11 bases fitting TRBD1. CDR3 nucleotides: TGTGCCAGTAGTATCGGGACAGGGGGGCAAGAGACCCAGTACTTC. Its protein product is CASSIGTGGQETQYF.